Reported below is one T cell receptor beta chain. This clonotype has a count of ten or more. Its antigen target is currently unknown. Base qualities were left out, and no much larger clone turns up one base away. Spanning cysteine to phenylalanine, the CDR3 consists of 16 amino acids. The sequence is cut down to CDR3 DNA, 48 bases in frame from base 1. At the junction V is shortened by 2 bases and J by 4 bases, with 17 bases in between. The CDR1 and CDR2 encoded by the germline V gene are MNHEY and SVGEGT. Profiling of TCR beta VDJ combinations and CDR3 sequences used genomic DNA as the template. An Illumina HiSeq 2000 was the platform used for TCR repertoire sequencing. In the source study's methods: Repertoire assessment relied on Simpson's diversity index, CDR3 size and DJ length profiles, and TRBV/TRBJ rearrangement plots. The most abundant DNA sequence in the deep sequencing data was defined as the immunodominant clone. CDR3 amino acid sequences were checked for sharing across subjects and were also compared against the VDJdb database and published repertoires. TCRdb reprocessed the public reads (quality trimming at Q25 with fastp, clone calling with MiXCR) and kept in-frame beta chains. Each record represents a unique CDR3 protein, reported with the most common genes and DNA among its rows. For this entry, the V and J calls and clone size follow TCRdb and not the study's own pipeline. The sample contains roughly 420,000 distinct CDR3 sequences, roughly 68% of them found a single time. The top ten hold under 5% of the sample.

The study deep-sequenced TCR repertoires of sorted CD4+ and CD8+ blood T cells from severe aplastic anemia patients and healthy subjects. Ficoll-Paque density gradient centrifugation was used to isolate peripheral blood mononuclear cells. Before DNA extraction, CD4+ and CD8+ T cells were sorted with FACS or magnetic beads. This entry belongs to a study of CD8+CD57+ T cells in acquired aplastic anemia (dated by TCRdb to 2016 to 2019). Describing the broader study: A mean of approximately 2.9 ug of DNA, ranging from roughly 0.18 to 30 ug, was extracted from sorted CD4+ and CD8+ cells. Mean read counts for healthy donor samples were about 10 million for CD4+ cells and roughly 12 million for CD8+ cells.

Study-level results and caveats: Twenty-nine CD8+ CDR3 sequences were found in both patients and controls but appeared to be highly expressed in patients and within the immunodominant clones of the patients. No significant difference in CD8+ Simpson's diversity was found between patients and healthy controls (P=0.060).

The material sequenced was sorted CD4+, CD8+, or CD8+CD57+ T cells (not recorded which) from PBMCs. This TCR derives from a human donor in good health, serving as a control. This receptor chain uses TRBV6-2 or TRBV6-3 and TRBJ1-1; the D gene is unclear. The DNA reads as follows: TGTGCCAGCAGTTACATGGATGGTACAAGGAGCACTGAAGCTTTCTTT. The translation is CASSYMDGTRSTEAFF.